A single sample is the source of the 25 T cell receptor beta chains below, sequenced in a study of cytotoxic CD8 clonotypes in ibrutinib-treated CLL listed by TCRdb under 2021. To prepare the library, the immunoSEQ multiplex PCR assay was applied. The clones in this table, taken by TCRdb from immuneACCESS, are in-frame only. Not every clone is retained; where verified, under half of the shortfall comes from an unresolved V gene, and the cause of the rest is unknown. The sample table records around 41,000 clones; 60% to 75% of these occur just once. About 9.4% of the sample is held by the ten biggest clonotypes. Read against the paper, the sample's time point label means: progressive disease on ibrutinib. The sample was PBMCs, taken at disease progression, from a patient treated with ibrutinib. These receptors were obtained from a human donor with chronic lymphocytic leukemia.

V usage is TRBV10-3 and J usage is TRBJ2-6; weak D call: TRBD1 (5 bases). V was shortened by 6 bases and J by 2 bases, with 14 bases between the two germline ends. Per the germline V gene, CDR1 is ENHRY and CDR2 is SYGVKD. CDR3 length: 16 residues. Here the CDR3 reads CAISDSGLAGANVLTF. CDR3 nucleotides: TGTGCCATCAGCGATTCAGGGTTGGCTGGGGCCAACGTCCTGACTTTC.

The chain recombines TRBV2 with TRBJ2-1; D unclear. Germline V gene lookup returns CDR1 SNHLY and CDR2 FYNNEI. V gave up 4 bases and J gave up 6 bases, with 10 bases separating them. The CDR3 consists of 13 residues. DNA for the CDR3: TGTGCCAGCAGTGCGGGTTGGGGCAATGAGCAGTTCTTC. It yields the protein CASSAGWGNEQFF.

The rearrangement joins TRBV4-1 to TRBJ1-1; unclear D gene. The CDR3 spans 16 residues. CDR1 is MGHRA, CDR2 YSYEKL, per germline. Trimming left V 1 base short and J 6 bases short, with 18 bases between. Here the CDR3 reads CASSQVGRKLDPEAFF. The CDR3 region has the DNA TGCGCCAGCAGCCAAGTGGGGAGGAAGTTGGATCCTGAAGCTTTCTTT.

The DNA for the CDR3 is TGCGCCAGCAGCCAAGATAATAGCGGGAGCCACTACGAGCAGTACTTC. It specifies CASSQDNSGSHYEQYF. This chain uses TRBV4-1 with TRBJ2-7; TRBD2 agrees at 9 bases. CDR3 length: 16 residues. Germline V lookup: CDR1 MGHRA, CDR2 YSYEKL. J gave up 3 bases and V 0 bases, and 6 bases lay outside the gene matches.

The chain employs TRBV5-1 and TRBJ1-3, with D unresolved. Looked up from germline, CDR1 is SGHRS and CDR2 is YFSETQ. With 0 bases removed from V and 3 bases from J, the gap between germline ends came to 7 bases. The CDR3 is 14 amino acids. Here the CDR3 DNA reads TGCGCCAGCAGCTTGGGGACGGATGGAAACACCATATATTTT. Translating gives CASSLGTDGNTIYF.

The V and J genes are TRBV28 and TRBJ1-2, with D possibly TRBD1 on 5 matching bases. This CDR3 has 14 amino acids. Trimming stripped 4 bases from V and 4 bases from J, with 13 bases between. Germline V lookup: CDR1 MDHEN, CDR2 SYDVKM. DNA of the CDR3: TGTGCCAGCAGTTCCGGAGCAGGGACCTATGGCTACACCTTC. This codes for CASSSGAGTYGYTF.

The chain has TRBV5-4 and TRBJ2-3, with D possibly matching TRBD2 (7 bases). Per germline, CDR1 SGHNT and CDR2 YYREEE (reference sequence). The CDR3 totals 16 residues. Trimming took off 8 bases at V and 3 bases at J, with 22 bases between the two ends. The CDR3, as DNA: TGTGCCAGTACTGATGCTGGGGGGAGGGGGACAGATACGCAGTATTTT. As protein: CASTDAGGRGTDTQYF.

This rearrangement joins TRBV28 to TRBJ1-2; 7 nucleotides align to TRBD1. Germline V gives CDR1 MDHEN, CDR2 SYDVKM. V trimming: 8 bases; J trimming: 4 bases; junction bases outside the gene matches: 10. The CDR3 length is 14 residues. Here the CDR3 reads CASATRGRGYGYTF. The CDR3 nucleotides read TGTGCCAGCGCTACGAGGGGGCGCGGCTATGGCTACACCTTC.

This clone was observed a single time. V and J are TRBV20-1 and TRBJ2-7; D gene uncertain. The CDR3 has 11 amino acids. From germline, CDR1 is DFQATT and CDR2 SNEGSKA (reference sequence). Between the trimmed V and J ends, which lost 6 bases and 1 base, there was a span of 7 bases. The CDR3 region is CSATSSYEQYF. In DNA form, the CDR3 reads TGCAGTGCCACCTCATCCTACGAGCAGTACTTC.

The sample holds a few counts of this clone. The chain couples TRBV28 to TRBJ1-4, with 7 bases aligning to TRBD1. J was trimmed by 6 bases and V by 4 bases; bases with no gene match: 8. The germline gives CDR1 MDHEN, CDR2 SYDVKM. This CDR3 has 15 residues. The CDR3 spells CASSSQTGADEKLFF. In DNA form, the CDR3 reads TGTGCCAGCAGTTCCCAAACAGGGGCGGATGAAAAACTGTTTTTT.

CDR3 sequence (DNA): TGTGCCTGGAGTGTGTTTAGGCGACCCCTCCACTTT. Amino acid sequence: CAWSVFRRPLHF. The chain combines TRBV30 with TRBJ1-6; D is unresolved. CDR1 is GTSNPN, CDR2 SVGIG, per germline (reference sequence). CDR3 length equals 12 residues. V dropped 0 bases and J dropped 12 bases, with 9 bases sitting between them.

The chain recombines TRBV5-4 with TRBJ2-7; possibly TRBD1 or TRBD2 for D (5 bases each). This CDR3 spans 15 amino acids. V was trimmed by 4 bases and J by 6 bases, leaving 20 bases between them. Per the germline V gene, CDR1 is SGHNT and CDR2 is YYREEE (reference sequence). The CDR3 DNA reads TGTGCCAGCAGCCATGATAACGGGGCGGGCAGCGAGCAGTACTTC. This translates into CASSHDNGAGSEQYF.

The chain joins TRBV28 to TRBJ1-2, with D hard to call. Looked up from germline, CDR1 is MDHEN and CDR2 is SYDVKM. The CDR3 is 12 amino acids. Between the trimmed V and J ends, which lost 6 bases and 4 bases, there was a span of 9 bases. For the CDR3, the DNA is TGTGCCAGCAGCCTAAGAACCTATGGCTACACCTTC. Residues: CASSLRTYGYTF.

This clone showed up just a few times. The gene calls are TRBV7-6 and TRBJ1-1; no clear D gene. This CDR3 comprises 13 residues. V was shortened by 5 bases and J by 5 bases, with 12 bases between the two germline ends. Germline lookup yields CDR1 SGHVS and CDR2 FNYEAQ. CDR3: CASSIKSVTEAFF. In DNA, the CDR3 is TGTGCCAGCAGCATAAAGTCAGTAACTGAAGCTTTCTTT.

In DNA form, the CDR3 reads TGTGCCAGTAGTATACACGAGACCCAGTACTTC. It translates to CASSIHETQYF. This chain joins TRBV19 and TRBJ2-5; D gene ambiguous. The V gene's germline CDR1 is LNHDA and CDR2 SQIVND (reference sequence). The V gene lost 2 bases and the J gene lost 5 bases, with 3 bases spanning the gap. CDR3 length equals 11 residues.

The CDR3 nucleotides read TGCGCCAGCAGTCATGGAGATACGCAGTATTTT. It translates to CASSHGDTQYF. The chain has TRBV10-1 and TRBJ2-3; D is unclear. This CDR3 has 11 amino acids. CDR1 WNHNN and CDR2 SYGVQD come from the germline V gene (reference sequence). Deletions cut 5 bases from V and 5 bases from J, with 5 bases between.

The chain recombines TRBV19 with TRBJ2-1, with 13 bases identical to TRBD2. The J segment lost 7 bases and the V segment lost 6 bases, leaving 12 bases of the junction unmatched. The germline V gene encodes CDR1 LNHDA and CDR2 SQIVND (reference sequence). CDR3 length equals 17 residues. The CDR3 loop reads CASSPGLAGVFRNEQFF. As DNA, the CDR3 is TGTGCCAGTAGCCCCGGACTAGCGGGAGTATTTCGGAATGAGCAGTTCTTC.

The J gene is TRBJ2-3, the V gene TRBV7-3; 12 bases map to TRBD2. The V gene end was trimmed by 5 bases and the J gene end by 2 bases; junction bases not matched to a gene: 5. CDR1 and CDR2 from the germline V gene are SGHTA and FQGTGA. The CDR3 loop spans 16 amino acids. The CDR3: CASSPGLAGNTDTQYF. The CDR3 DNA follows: TGTGCCAGCAGCCCTGGACTAGCGGGAAACACAGATACGCAGTATTTT.

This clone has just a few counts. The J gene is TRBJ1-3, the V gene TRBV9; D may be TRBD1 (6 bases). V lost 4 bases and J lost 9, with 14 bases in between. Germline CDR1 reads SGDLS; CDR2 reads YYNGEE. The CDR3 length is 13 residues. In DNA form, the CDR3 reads TGTGCCAGCAGCTACACAGGGTACGGCACCATATATTTT. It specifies CASSYTGYGTIYF.

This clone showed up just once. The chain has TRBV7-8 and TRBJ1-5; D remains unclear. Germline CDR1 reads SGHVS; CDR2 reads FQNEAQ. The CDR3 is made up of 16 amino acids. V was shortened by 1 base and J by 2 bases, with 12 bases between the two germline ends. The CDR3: CASSLGGRRGNQPQHF. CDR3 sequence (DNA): TGTGCCAGCAGCTTAGGTGGGAGAAGGGGCAATCAGCCCCAGCATTTT.

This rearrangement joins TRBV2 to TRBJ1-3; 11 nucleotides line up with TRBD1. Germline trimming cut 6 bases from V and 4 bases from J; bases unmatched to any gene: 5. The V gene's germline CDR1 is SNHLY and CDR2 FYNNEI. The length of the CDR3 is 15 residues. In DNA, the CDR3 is TGTGCCAGCAGCATGGACAGGGGGCGAGGAAACACCATATATTTT. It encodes CASSMDRGRGNTIYF.

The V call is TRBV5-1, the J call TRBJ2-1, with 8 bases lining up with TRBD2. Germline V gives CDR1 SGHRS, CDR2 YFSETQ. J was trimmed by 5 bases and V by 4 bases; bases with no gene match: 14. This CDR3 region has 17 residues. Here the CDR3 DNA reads TGCGCCAGCAGCCTTTTCAGGAAGAGCGGGGGAAACAATGAGCAGTTCTTC. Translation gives CASSLFRKSGGNNEQFF.

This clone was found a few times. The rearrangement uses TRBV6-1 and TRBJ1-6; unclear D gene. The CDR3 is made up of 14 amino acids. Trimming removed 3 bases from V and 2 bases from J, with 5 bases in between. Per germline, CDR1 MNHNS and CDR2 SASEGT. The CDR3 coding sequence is TGTGCCAGCAGTGATTCCCCCTATAATTCACCCCTCCACTTT. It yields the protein CASSDSPYNSPLHF.

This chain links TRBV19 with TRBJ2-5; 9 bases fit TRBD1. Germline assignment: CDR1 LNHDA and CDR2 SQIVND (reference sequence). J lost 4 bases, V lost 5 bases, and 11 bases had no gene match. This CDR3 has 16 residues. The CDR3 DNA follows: TGTGCCAGTAGTTCCACCGGGACAGGGTATCGAGAGACCCAGTACTTC. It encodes CASSSTGTGYRETQYF.

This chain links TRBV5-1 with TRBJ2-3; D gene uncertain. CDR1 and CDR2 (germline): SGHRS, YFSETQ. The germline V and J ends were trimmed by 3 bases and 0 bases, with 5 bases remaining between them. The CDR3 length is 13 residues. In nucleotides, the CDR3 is TGCGCCAGCAGCTCCCCTAGCACAGATACGCAGTATTTT. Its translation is CASSSPSTDTQYF.